This TCR beta chain stems from a study of OX40 agonist ivuxolimab in advanced cancers. Study-wide context: Patients' therapy was ivuxolimab, an antibody that acts as an agonist of OX40 (CD134). Males comprised 70% to 85% of the group, whose mean age was about 60 years (range 23 to 79).

Trimming left V 5 bases short and J 14 bases short, with 17 bases between. The CDR3 spans 12 residues. Germline V lookup: CDR1 KGHSH, CDR2 LQKENI. This table comes from immunoSEQ multiplex PCR, and its TCRdb copy is limited to in-frame clones, with some not included. Of about 43,000 clones in the sample, approximately 84% were seen once. Whole-study findings and limits: Low normalized T-cell clonal expansion was also seen in some nonresponders.

As regards this clone: Its antigen is undetermined.

This TCR was recovered from an adult with an advanced solid tumor such as melanoma, head and neck, liver or kidney cancer. The chain joins TRBV18 to TRBJ2-3, with a possible D match to TRBD2 (6 bases). The sequencing here drew on CD4+ or CD8+ T cells sorted from blood, taken in a trial of the OX40 agonist ivuxolimab. The chain's CDR3 is CASSAGRDQAYF. The CDR3 bases are TGTGCCAGCTCAGCGGGGCGGGACCAGGCGTATTTT.